This T cell receptor beta chain was found in a study of blood T cells in healthy people across ages. In the study overall: With template switching, about one barcoded beta molecule was captured per two T cells.

PCR was performed a second time for about 7 to 11 cycles using a sample-barcoded 5' primer and a J-beta primer mix. Each cDNA molecule carried a tag from a template-switch adaptor that contained 12 random nucleotides. Researchers report that each sample yielded at least 3 million CDR3-containing paired-end reads. TCRdb independently ran MiXCR on the 5' RACE reads; one entry per CDR3 protein. The sample shows about 640,000 distinct CDR3 sequences, 58% of them seen only once. Per sample, no less than 6 micrograms of total RNA were extracted. V lost 5 bases to trimming and J lost 7 bases; unmatched junction nucleotides: 5. CDR1 and CDR2 (germline): SGHVS, FNYEAQ. The CDR3 is 13 amino acids.

What was sequenced was blood. The clonotype comes from a man in his 60s in good health. The gene calls are TRBV7-6 and TRBJ2-1; 7 nucleotides align to TRBD1. The CDR3 loop reads CASSAYRGNEQFF. The CDR3 nucleotides are TGTGCCAGCAGCGCATACAGGGGTAATGAGCAGTTCTTC.